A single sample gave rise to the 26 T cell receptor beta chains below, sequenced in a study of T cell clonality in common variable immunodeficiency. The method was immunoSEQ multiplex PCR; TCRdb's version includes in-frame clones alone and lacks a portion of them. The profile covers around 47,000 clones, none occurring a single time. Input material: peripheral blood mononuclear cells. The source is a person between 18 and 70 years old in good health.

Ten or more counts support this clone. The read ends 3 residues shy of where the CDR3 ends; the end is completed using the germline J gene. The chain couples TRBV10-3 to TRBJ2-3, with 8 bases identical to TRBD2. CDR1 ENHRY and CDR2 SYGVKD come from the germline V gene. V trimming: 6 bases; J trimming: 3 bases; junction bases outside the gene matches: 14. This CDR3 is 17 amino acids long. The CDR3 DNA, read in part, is TGTGCCATCAGGAGCACCCACTCGGGACTAGTAACAGATACG. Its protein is CAIRSTHSGLVTDT. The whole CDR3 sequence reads CAIRSTHSGLVTDTQYF.

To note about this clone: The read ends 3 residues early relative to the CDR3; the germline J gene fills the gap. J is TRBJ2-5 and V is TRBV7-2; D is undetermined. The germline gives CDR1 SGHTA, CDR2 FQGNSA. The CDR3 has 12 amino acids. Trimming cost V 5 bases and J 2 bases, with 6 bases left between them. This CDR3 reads CASSRQQETQYF. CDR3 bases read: TGTGCCAGCAGCCGCCAGCAAGAGACC.

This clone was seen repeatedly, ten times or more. The CDR3 spells CASSNSGTGPEKLFF. The CDR3 bases that were read are TGTGCCAGTAGCAACTCCGGGACAGGCCCTGAAAAA. The rearrangement uses TRBV19 and TRBJ1-4; the match to TRBD1 covers 8 bases. Sequencing ends 3 residues short of the CDR3 end; the germline J gene provides the rest. There are 15 residues in the CDR3. V lost 6 bases to trimming and J lost 7 bases; unmatched junction nucleotides: 10. CDR1 and CDR2 from the germline V gene are LNHDA and SQIVND (reference sequence). The full variable domain, with the rest looked up from reference TRBV19 and TRBJ1-4, is DGGITQSPKYLFRKEGQNVTLSCEQNLNHDAMYWYRQDPGQGLRLIYYSQIVNDFQKGDIAEGYSVSREKKESFPLTVTSAQKNPTAFYLCASSNSGTGPEKLFFGSGTQLSVL.

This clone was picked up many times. The covered CDR3 bases are TGCAGTGCTATGCATGACAGGGGAAGCAATCAGCCC. It codes for CSAMHDRGSNQP. The whole CDR3 protein reads CSAMHDRGSNQPQHF. The V call is TRBV20-1, the J call TRBJ1-5; 8 bases are a match to TRBD1. The read terminates 3 residues before the CDR3 end, so the remaining end is supplied by the germline J gene. This CDR3 has 15 residues. J was trimmed by 1 base and V by 4 bases; bases with no gene match: 6. The germline CDR1 and CDR2 sequences are DFQATT and SNEGSKA (reference sequence).

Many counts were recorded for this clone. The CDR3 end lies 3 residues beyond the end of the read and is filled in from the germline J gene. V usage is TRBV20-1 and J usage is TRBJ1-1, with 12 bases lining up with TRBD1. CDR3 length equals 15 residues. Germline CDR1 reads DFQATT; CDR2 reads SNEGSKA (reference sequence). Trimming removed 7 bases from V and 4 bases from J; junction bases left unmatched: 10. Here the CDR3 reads CSGGTGGAGGTEAFF. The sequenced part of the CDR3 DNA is TGCAGTGGGGGGACAGGGGGCGCGGGGGGCACTGAA.

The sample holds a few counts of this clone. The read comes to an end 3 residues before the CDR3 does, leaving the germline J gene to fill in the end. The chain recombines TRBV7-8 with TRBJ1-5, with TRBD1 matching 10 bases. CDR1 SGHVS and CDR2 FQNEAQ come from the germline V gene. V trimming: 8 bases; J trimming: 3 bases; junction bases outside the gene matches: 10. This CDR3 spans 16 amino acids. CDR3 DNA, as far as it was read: TGTGCCAGCCTCCAACCCGGGACAGGGGACAATCAGCCC. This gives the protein CASLQPGTGDNQP. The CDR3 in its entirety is CASLQPGTGDNQPQHF. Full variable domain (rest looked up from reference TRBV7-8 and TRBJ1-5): GAGVSQSPRYKVAKRGQDVALRCDPISGHVSLFWYQQALGQGPEFLTYFQNEAQLDKSGLPSDRFFAERPEGSVSTLKIQRTQQEDSAVYLCASLQPGTGDNQPQHFGDGTRLSIL.

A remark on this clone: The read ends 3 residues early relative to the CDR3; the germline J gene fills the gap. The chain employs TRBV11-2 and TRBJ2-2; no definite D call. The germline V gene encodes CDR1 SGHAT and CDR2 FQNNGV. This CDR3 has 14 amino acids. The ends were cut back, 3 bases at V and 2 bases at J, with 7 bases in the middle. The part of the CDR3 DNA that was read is TGTGCCAGCAGCTTCCCAGATAACACCGGGGAG. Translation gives CASSFPDNTGE. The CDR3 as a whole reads CASSFPDNTGELFF.

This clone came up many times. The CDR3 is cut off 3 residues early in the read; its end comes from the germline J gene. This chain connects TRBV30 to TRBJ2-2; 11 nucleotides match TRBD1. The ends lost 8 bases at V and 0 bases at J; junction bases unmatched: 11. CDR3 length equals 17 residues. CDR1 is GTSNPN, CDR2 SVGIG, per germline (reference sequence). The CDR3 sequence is CARRDRGSPANTGELFF. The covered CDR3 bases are TGTGCCCGACGGGACAGGGGGTCACCCGCGAACACCGGGGAG.

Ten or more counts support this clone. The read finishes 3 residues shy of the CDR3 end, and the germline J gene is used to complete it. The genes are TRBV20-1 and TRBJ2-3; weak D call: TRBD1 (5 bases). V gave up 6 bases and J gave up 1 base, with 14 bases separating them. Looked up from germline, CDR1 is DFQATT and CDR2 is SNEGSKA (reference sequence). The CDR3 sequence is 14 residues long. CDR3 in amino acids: CSAPWTRGTDTQYF. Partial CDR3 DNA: TGCAGTGCCCCGTGGACCAGGGGCACAGATACG.

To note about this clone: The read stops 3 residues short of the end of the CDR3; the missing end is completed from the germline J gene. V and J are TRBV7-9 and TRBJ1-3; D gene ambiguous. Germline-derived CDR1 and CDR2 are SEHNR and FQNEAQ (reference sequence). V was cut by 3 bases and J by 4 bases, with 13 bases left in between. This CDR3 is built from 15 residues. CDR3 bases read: TGTGCCAGCAGCTTCACCCGCAGTACCGGAAACACC. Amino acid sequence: CASSFTRSTGNT. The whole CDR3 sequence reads CASSFTRSTGNTIYF.

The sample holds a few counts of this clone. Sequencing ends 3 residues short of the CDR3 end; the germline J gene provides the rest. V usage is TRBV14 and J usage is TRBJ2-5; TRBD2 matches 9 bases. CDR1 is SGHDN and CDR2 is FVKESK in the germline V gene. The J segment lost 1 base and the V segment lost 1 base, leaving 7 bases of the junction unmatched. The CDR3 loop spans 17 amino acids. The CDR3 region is CASSQGGAGGSQETQYF. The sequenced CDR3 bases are TGTGCCAGCAGCCAAGGCGGTGCGGGGGGGTCCCAAGAGACC.

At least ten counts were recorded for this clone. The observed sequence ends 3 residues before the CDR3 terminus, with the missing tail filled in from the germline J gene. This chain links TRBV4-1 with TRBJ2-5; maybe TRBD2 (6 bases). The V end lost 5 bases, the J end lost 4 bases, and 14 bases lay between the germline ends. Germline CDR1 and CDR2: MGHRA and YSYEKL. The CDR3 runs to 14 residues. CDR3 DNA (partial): TGCGCCAGCAGCAGGGTCGGGGGAGTAGAGACC. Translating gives CASSRVGGVET. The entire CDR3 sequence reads CASSRVGGVETQYF.

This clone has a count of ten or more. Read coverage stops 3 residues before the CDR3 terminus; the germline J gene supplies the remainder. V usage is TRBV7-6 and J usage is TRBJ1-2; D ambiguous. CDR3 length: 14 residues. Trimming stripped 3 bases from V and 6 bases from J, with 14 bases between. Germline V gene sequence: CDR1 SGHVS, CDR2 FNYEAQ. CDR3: CASSLYPRGNGYTF. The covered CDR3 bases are TGTGCCAGCAGCTTGTACCCTCGGGGTAATGGC.

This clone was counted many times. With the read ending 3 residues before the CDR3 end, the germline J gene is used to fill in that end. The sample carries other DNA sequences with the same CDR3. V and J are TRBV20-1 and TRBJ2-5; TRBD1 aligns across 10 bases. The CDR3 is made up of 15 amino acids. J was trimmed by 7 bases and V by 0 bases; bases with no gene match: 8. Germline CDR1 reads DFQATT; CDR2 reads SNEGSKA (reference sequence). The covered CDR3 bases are TGCAGTGCTAGAGACCGGGACAGGGGATTATGGACC. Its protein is CSARDRDRGLWT. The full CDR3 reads CSARDRDRGLWTQYF.

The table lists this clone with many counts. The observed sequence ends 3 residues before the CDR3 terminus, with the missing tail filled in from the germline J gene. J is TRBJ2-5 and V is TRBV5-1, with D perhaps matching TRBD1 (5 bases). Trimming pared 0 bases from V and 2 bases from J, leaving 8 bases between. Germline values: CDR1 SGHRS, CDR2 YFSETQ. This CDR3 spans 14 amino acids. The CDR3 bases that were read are TGCGCCAGCAGCTTGGGGCGACAGCAAGAGACC. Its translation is CASSLGRQQET. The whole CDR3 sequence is CASSLGRQQETQYF.

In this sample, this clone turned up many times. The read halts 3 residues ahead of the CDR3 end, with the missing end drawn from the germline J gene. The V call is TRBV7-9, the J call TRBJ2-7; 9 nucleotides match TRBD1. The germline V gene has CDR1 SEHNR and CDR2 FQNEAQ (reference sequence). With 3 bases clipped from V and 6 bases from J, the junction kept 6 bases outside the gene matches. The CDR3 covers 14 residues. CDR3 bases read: TGTGCCAGCAGCTTGGGACAGGGATTTCGCGAG. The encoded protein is CASSLGQGFRE. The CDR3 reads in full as CASSLGQGFREQYF.

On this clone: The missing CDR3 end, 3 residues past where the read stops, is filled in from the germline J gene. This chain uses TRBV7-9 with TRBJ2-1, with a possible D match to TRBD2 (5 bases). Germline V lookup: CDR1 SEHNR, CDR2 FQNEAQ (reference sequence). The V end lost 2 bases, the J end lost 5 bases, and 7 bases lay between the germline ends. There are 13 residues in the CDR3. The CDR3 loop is CASSLSGDNEQFF. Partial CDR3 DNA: TGTGCCAGCAGCTTATCCGGGGACAATGAG.

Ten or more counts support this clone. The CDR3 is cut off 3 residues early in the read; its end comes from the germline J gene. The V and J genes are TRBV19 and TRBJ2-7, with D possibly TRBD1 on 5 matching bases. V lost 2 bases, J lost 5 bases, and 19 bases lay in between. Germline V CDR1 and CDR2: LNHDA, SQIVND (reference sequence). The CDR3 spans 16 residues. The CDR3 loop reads CASSIPQGGLSDEQYF. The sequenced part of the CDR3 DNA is TGTGCCAGTAGTATACCTCAGGGCGGATTATCTGACGAG.

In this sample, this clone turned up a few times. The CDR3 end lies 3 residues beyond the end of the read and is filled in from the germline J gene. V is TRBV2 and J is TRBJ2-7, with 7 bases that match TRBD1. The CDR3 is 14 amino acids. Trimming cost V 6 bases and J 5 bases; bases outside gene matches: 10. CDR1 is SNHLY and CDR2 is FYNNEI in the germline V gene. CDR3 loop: CASSHDRVKDEQYF. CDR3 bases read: TGTGCCAGCAGCCACGACAGGGTGAAGGACGAG.

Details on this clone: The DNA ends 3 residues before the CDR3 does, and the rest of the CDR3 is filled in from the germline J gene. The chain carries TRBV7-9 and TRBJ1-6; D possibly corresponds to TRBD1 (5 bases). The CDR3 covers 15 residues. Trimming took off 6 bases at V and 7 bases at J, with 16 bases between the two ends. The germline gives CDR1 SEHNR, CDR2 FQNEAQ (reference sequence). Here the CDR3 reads CASREGTGGNSPLHF. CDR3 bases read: TGTGCCAGCAGGGAGGGTACAGGAGGGAATTCACCC.

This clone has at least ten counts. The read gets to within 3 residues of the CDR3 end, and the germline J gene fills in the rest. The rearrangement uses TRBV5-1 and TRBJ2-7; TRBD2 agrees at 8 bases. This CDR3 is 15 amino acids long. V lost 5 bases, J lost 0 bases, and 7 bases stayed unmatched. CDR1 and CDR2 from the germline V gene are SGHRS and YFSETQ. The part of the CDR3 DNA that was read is TGCGCCAGCAGGGCACTCGCGGGGGGCTCCTACGAG. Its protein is CASRALAGGSYE. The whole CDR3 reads CASRALAGGSYEQYF.

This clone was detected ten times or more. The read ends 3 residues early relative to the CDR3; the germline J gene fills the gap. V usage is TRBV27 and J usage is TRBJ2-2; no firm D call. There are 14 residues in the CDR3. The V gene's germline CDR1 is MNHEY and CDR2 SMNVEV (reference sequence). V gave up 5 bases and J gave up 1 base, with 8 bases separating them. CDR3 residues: CASSLKRNTGELFF. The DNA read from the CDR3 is TGTGCCAGCAGTCTAAAGAGGAACACCGGGGAG.

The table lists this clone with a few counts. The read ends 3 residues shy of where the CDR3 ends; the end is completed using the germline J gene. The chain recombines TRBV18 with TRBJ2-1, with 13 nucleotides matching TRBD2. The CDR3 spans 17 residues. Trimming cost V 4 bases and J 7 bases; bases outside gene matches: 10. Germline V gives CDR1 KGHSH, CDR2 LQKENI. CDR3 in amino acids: CASSRTSGRVVVNEQFF. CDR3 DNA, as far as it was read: TGTGCCAGCTCACGCACTAGCGGGAGGGTGGTGGTGAATGAG.

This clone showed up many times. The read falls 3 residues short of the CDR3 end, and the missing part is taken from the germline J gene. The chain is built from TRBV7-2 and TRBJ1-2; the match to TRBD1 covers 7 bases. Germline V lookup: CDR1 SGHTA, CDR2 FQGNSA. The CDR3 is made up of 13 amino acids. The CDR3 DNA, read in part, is TGTGCCAGCAGTCGGGAGGGGGCGTCAGGC. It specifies CASSREGASG. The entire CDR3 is CASSREGASGYTF.

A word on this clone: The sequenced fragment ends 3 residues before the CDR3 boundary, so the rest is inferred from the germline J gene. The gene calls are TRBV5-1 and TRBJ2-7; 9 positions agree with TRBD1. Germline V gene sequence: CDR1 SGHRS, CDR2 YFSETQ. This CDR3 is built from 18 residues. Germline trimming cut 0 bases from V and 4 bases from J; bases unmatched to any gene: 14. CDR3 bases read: TGCGCCAGCAGCTTGGCAGCCGCCCGGGGACAGGGATCTTACGAG. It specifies CASSLAAARGQGSYE. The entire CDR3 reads CASSLAAARGQGSYEQYF. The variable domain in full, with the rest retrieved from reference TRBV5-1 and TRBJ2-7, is KAGVTQTPRYLIKTRGQQVTLSCSPISGHRSVSWYQQTPGQGLQFLFEYFSETQRNKGNFPGRFSGRQFSNSRSEMNVSTLELGDSALYLCASSLAAARGQGSYEQYFGPGTRLTVT.

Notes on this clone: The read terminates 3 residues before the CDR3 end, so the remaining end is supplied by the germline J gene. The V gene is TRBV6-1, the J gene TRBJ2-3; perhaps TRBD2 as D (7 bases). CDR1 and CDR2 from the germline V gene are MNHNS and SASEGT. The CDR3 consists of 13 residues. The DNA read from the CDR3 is TGTGCCAGCAGTGACGGGGGGCGTCAGCCG. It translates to CASSDGGRQP. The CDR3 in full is CASSDGGRQPQYF.